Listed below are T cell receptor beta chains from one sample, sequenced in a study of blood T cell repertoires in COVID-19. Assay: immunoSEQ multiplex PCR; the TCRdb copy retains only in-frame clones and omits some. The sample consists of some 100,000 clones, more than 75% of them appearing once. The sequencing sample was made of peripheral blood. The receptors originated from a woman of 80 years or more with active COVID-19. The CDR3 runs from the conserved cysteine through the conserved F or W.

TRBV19	CASSIPAGPQETQYF
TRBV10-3	CAISGPGQGADEQYF
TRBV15	CATSTTSAGTGELFF
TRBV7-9	CASSTGPGQGTDEQYF
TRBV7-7	CASSFQGQGEQFF
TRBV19	CATRAGRAGVNEQFF
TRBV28	CASSSSPSGSYEQYF
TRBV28	CASSLLSRNSNQPQHF
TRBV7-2	CASSLDGAGTDTQYF
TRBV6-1	CASRSTGDGEKLFF
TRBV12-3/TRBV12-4	CASSISGIGTQYF